The 27 T cell receptor beta chains below all came from one sample that was sequenced in a study of blood T cells in healthy people across ages. Using a J-beta primer mix together with a sample-barcoded 5' primer, a second PCR was run for roughly 6 to 12 cycles. TCRdb recomputed calls from the 5' RACE reads with MiXCR, one row per CDR3 protein. Of 2 million or so distinct CDR3 sequences listed, just under 50% are singletons. Material for sequencing was blood. The receptors originated from a woman aged 40 to 55 in good health.

The CDR3 DNA reads as TGCAGCGTTGAGCCGTGGGGGTCCTACGAGCAGTACTTC. Encoded protein: CSVEPWGSYEQYF. The chain combines TRBV29-1 with TRBJ2-7, with D perhaps given as TRBD1 or TRBD2 (5 bases each). Trimming pared 3 bases from V and 1 base from J, leaving 10 bases between. The germline V gene has CDR1 SQVTM and CDR2 ANQGSEA. This CDR3 spans 13 amino acids.

This clonotype showed up many times. The rearrangement uses TRBV28 and TRBJ2-6; weak D call: TRBD2 (5 bases). With 6 bases removed from V and 0 bases from J, the gap between germline ends came to 6 bases. The V gene's germline CDR1 is MDHEN and CDR2 SYDVKM. The CDR3 is 14 residues long. The CDR3 DNA sequence: TGTGCCAGCAGCCGGGACTCTGGGGCCAACGTCCTGACTTTC. Translated: CASSRDSGANVLTF.

This clonotype was observed a handful of times. The gene calls are TRBV2 and TRBJ2-7; the match to TRBD1 covers 7 bases. The CDR3 is 15 residues long. The V segment lost 7 bases and the J segment 2 bases; nucleotides outside the gene matches: 11. CDR1 is SNHLY, CDR2 FYNNEI, per germline. DNA for the CDR3: TGTGCCAGCACGCCCGACAGGGCCTTAACCTACGAGCAGTACTTC. This gives the protein CASTPDRALTYEQYF.

The V and J genes are TRBV6-2 or TRBV6-3 and TRBJ1-2; TRBD1 might be the D (5 bases). Germline V gene lookup returns CDR1 MNHEY and CDR2 SVGEGT. The CDR3 consists of 13 residues. V dropped 4 bases and J dropped 5 bases, with 11 bases sitting between them. The CDR3 sequence is CASSSVGEYGYTF. The DNA of the CDR3 is TGTGCCAGCAGTTCCGTAGGGGAATATGGCTACACCTTC.

This clonotype was observed a single time. The V gene is TRBV5-6, the J gene TRBJ2-5; the D gene is possibly TRBD2 (5 bases). Germline V lookup: CDR1 SGHDT, CDR2 YYEEEE. The CDR3 sequence is 13 residues long. The V and J ends lost 4 bases and 5 bases respectively, with 12 bases between them. CDR3 amino acids: CASSRPDWETQYF. CDR3 sequence (DNA): TGTGCCAGCAGCCGGCCGGACTGGGAGACCCAGTACTTC. Full variable domain (outside the CDR3, taken from reference TRBV5-6 and TRBJ2-5): DAGVTQSPTHLIKTRGQQVTLRCSPKSGHDTVSWYQQALGQGPQFIFQYYEEEERQRGNFPDRFSGHQFPNYSSELNVNALLLGDSALYLCASSRPDWETQYFGPGTRLLVL.

This sequence joins TRBV4-1 and TRBJ2-1; D ambiguous. The CDR3 is 13 amino acids. The V end lost 4 bases, the J end lost 5 bases, and 9 bases lay between the germline ends. Germline values: CDR1 MGHRA, CDR2 YSYEKL. In DNA form, the CDR3 reads TGCGCCAGCAGCCGTCCCAGCGACAATGAGCAGTTCTTC. Translated: CASSRPSDNEQFF.

The table lists this clonotype with many counts. This chain joins TRBV4-1 and TRBJ2-5; D may be TRBD2 (6 bases). Germline lookup yields CDR1 MGHRA and CDR2 YSYEKL. This CDR3 has 15 amino acids. Trimming removed 1 base at V and 4 bases at J, with 13 bases between. CDR3 in DNA: TGCGCCAGCAGCCAAGCTCAACTAGCTGGAGAGACCCAGTACTTC. This encodes CASSQAQLAGETQYF.

The gene calls are TRBV7-8 and TRBJ2-1; possibly TRBD2 for D (5 bases). There are 15 residues in the CDR3. The V and J ends lost 4 bases and 3 bases respectively, with 13 bases between them. Germline V CDR1 and CDR2: SGHVS, FQNEAQ. The CDR3: CASSSGLNSYNEQFF. For the CDR3, the DNA is TGTGCCAGCAGCTCAGGACTTAACAGCTACAATGAGCAGTTCTTC.

The rearrangement joins TRBV27 to TRBJ2-7; the match to TRBD2 covers 7 bases. CDR1 and CDR2 from the germline V gene are MNHEY and SMNVEV (reference sequence). The CDR3 is 14 residues long. V lost 3 bases and J lost 2; bases outside the gene matches: 4. CDR3 nucleotides: TGTGCCAGCAGTTTCCGAGCGGGAACCTACGAGCAGTACTTC. It specifies CASSFRAGTYEQYF.

This clonotype has more than one count but fewer than ten. The rearrangement joins TRBV12-3 or TRBV12-4 to TRBJ2-4, with D unresolved. The CDR3 runs 12 residues. The V end lost 3 bases, the J end lost 6 bases, and 6 bases lay between the germline ends. DNA for the CDR3: TGTGCCAGCAGTTTGCTTGGAAACATTCAGTACTTC. It codes for CASSLLGNIQYF.

This rearrangement joins TRBV20-1 to TRBJ2-7; possibly TRBD1 for D (6 bases). The CDR3 is 12 residues long. Trimming removed 6 bases at V and 3 bases at J, with 12 bases between. Germline V gene lookup returns CDR1 DFQATT and CDR2 SNEGSKA (reference sequence). The CDR3 loop reads CSAVPDSYEQYF. CDR3 bases: TGCAGTGCGGTACCGGACAGCTACGAGCAGTACTTC.

In the case of this clonotype: Germline and junction disagree at one end, which may indicate a read error. The V and J genes are TRBV3-1 and TRBJ2-7, with 8 bases lining up with TRBD2. CDR3 length: 19 amino acids. Germline assignment: CDR1 LGHDT and CDR2 YNNKEL (reference sequence). Written as DNA, the CDR3 is TGTGCCAGCAGCCAAGTGATTGGTTTTAAGGGGACTAGTTCCTGCGAGCAGTACTTC. It yields the protein CASSQVIGFKGTSSCEQYF.

This clonotype was observed a handful of times. The chain uses TRBV7-9 and TRBJ1-2; no firm D call. V was clipped by 2 bases and J by 4 bases, with 8 bases between them. The CDR3 length is 13 residues. The germline gives CDR1 SEHNR, CDR2 FQNEAQ (reference sequence). The CDR3 spells CASSLNQLYGYTF. CDR3 sequence (DNA): TGTGCCAGCAGCTTAAATCAACTCTATGGCTACACCTTC.

A few counts support this clonotype. J is TRBJ1-2 and V is TRBV20-1; unclear D gene. In germline, CDR1 is DFQATT, CDR2 SNEGSKA (reference sequence). This CDR3 is 17 amino acids long. The V end was cut by 5 bases, the J end by 0 bases, with 22 bases between. CDR3 sequence (DNA): TGCAGTGCTCCTAAGGCCGGCAGGATATATTCTAACTATGGCTACACCTTC. Translation: CSAPKAGRIYSNYGYTF.

CDR3 DNA: TGTGCCATCAGTGATTGGGGCCGGGGGAACACTGAAGCTTTCTTT. Translating gives CAISDWGRGNTEAFF. V usage is TRBV10-3 and J usage is TRBJ1-1; D possibly corresponds to TRBD1 (5 bases). V shed 3 bases and J shed 1 base, with 12 bases lying between them. The CDR3 sequence is 15 residues long. CDR1 ENHRY and CDR2 SYGVKD come from the germline V gene.

This clonotype showed up just a few times. V and J are TRBV29-1 and TRBJ2-5; D possibly corresponds to TRBD2 (6 bases). The germline V gene encodes CDR1 SQVTM and CDR2 ANQGSEA. The CDR3 is 13 residues long. Between the trimmed V and J ends, which lost 3 bases and 4 bases, there was a span of 12 bases. The CDR3 spells CSVDLALGETQYF. The CDR3 DNA reads TGCAGCGTTGATCTAGCGCTGGGAGAGACCCAGTACTTC.

The chain employs TRBV28 and TRBJ2-3; 8 bases line up with TRBD2. Germline V CDR1 and CDR2: MDHEN, SYDVKM. The ends lost 7 bases at V and 4 bases at J; junction bases unmatched: 13. The CDR3 consists of 16 residues. The CDR3 loop is CASTELTSAISDTQYF. In DNA form, the CDR3 reads TGTGCCAGCACCGAACTGACTAGCGCCATATCAGATACGCAGTATTTT.

This clonotype was picked up a small number of times. The chain uses TRBV6-5 and TRBJ2-3; 9 bases agree with TRBD2. Trimming took 2 bases from V and 1 from J; bases not matched to a gene: 4. Germline V CDR1 and CDR2: MNHEY, SVGAGI. The length of the CDR3 is 16 residues. The CDR3 coding sequence is TGTGCCAGCAGTTACGCTAGCGGGGTGGGCACAGATACGCAGTATTTT. Residues: CASSYASGVGTDTQYF.

This clonotype was picked up a small number of times. The rearrangement joins TRBV7-9 to TRBJ1-4; D perhaps matches TRBD1 (5 bases). The CDR3 extends over 14 amino acids. Germline loops: CDR1 SEHNR, CDR2 FQNEAQ (reference sequence). Trimming stripped 5 bases from V and 8 bases from J, with 15 bases between. The CDR3 DNA reads as TGTGCCAGCAGCCAGGGCGGGCAGAGGGAAAAACTGTTTTTT. It encodes CASSQGGQREKLFF. The variable domain in full, completed from reference TRBV7-9 and TRBJ1-4, reads DTGVSQNPRHKITKRGQNVTFRCDPISEHNRLYWYRQTLGQGPEFLTYFQNEAQLEKSRLLSDRFSAERPKGSFSTLEIQRTEQGDSAMYLCASSQGGQREKLFFGSGTQLSVL.

The chain links TRBV5-5 to TRBJ2-3; D is ambiguous. This CDR3 has 13 residues. V lost 0 bases and J 8 bases, leaving 10 bases between the germline ends. Germline values: CDR1 SGHKS, CDR2 YYEKEE (reference sequence). The CDR3 sequence: CASSLVSSGTQYF. The CDR3 DNA reads as TGTGCCAGCAGCTTGGTTTCTTCGGGTACGCAGTATTTT.

The rearrangement joins TRBV5-1 to TRBJ2-5; no definite D call. Germline-derived CDR1 and CDR2 are SGHRS and YFSETQ. Trimming left V 0 bases short and J 6 bases short, with 9 bases between. CDR3 length: 13 residues. The CDR3 here is CASSLGSDQTQYF. CDR3 DNA sequence: TGCGCCAGCAGCTTGGGTTCCGACCAGACCCAGTACTTC.

The gene calls are TRBV9 and TRBJ2-3; 7 bases match TRBD2. Trimming cost V 4 bases and J 6 bases; bases outside gene matches: 11. Germline V lookup: CDR1 SGDLS, CDR2 YYNGEE. CDR3 size: 15 residues. The CDR3 reads CASSSRPSGGDTQYF. Here the CDR3 DNA reads TGTGCCAGCAGCTCCCGCCCTAGCGGCGGGGATACGCAGTATTTT.

This chain links TRBV11-2 with TRBJ2-5, with D unresolved. The CDR3 length is 12 residues. V was pared by 2 bases and J by 8 bases, with 9 bases between. CDR1 is SGHAT and CDR2 is FQNNGV in the germline V gene. CDR3 bases: TGTGCCAGCAGCTTAATGTGGGATACCCAGTACTTC. This encodes CASSLMWDTQYF.

The rearrangement joins TRBV2 to TRBJ2-1, with 9 nucleotides matching TRBD2. Germline V gene sequence: CDR1 SNHLY, CDR2 FYNNEI. The CDR3 runs to 15 residues. With 4 bases clipped from V and 9 bases from J, the junction kept 10 bases outside the gene matches. CDR3 region: CASSGQLAGTVEQFF. In DNA, the CDR3 is TGTGCCAGCAGTGGACAACTAGCGGGTACGGTTGAGCAGTTCTTC. Using reference TRBV2 and TRBJ2-1 for the parts outside the CDR3, the full variable domain is EPEVTQTPSHQVTQMGQEVILRCVPISNHLYFYWYRQILGQKVEFLVSFYNNEISEKSEIFDDQFSVERPDGSNFTLKIRSTKLEDSAMYFCASSGQLAGTVEQFFGPGTRLTVL.

The sample holds a few counts of this clonotype. V is TRBV19 and J is TRBJ2-1; 11 bases are shared with TRBD2. With 6 bases clipped from V and 6 bases from J, the junction kept 4 bases outside the gene matches. This CDR3 has 14 amino acids. Per the germline V gene, CDR1 is LNHDA and CDR2 is SQIVND (reference sequence). CDR3: CASRTSGGLNEQFF. DNA for the CDR3: TGTGCCAGTAGAACTAGCGGGGGCCTCAATGAGCAGTTCTTC.

V is TRBV7-2 and J is TRBJ2-1, with D possibly being TRBD1 or TRBD2 (5 bases each). The germline V gene encodes CDR1 SGHTA and CDR2 FQGNSA. With 3 bases removed from V and 12 bases from J, the gap between germline ends came to 15 bases. This CDR3 spans 13 amino acids. CDR3 sequence: CASSLGTAVGQFF. CDR3 bases: TGTGCCAGCAGCTTGGGGACGGCCGTAGGGCAGTTCTTC.

This clonotype has a single count. The chain recombines TRBV29-1 with TRBJ2-2; no reliable D call. Germline V CDR1 and CDR2: SQVTM, ANQGSEA. There are 11 residues in the CDR3. The germline V and J ends were trimmed by 7 bases and 6 bases, with 9 bases remaining between them. The CDR3 loop reads CSGVAPGELFF. In DNA, the CDR3 is TGCAGCGGCGTGGCTCCCGGGGAGCTGTTTTTT.